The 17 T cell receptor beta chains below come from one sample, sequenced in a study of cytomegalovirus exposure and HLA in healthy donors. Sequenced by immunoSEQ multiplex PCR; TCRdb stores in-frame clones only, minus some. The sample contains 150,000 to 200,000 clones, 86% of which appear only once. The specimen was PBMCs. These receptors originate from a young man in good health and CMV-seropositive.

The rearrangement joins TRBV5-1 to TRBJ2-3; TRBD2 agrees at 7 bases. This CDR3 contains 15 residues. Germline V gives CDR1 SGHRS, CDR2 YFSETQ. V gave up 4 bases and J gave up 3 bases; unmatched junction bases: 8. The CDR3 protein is CASSRGDGGTDTQYF. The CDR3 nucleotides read TGCGCCAGCAGCAGGGGTGACGGGGGGACAGATACGCAGTATTTT.

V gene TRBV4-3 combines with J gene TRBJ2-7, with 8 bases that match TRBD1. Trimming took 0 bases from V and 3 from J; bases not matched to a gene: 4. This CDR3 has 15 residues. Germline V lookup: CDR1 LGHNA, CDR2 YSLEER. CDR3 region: CASSQDRQGHYEQYF. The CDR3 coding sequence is TGCGCCAGCAGCCAAGATAGACAGGGGCACTACGAGCAGTACTTC.

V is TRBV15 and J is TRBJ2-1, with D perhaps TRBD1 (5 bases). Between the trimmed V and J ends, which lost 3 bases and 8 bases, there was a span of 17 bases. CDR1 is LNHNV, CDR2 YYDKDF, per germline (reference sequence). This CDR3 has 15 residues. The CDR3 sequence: CATSSPDRGAYEQFF. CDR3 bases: TGTGCCACCAGCAGCCCAGACAGAGGAGCTTATGAGCAGTTCTTC. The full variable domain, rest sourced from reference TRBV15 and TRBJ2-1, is DAMVIQNPRYQVTQFGKPVTLSCSQTLNHNVMYWYQQKSSQAPKLLFHYYDKDFNNEADTPDNFQSRRPNTSFCFLDIRSPGLGDTAMYLCATSSPDRGAYEQFFGPGTRLTVL.

The CDR3 spells CATSAPGSAPVYYGYTF. Written as DNA, the CDR3 is TGTGCCACCAGCGCCCCGGGAAGCGCTCCCGTTTACTATGGCTACACCTTC. This chain uses TRBV15 with TRBJ1-2, with D unclear. The V gene lost 5 bases and the J gene lost 3 bases, with 22 bases spanning the gap. Germline V gene sequence: CDR1 LNHNV, CDR2 YYDKDF (reference sequence). CDR3 length: 17 amino acids. Together with reference TRBV15 and TRBJ1-2, the CDR3 gives the full variable domain: DAMVIQNPRYQVTQFGKPVTLSCSQTLNHNVMYWYQQKSSQAPKLLFHYYDKDFNNEADTPDNFQSRRPNTSFCFLDIRSPGLGDTAMYLCATSAPGSAPVYYGYTFGSGTRLTVV.

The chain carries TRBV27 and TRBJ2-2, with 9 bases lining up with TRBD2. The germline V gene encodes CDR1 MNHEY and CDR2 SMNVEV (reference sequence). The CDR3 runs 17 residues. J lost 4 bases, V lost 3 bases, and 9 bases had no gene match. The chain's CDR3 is CASSFLAGASGTGELFF. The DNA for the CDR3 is TGTGCCAGCAGTTTTTTAGCGGGGGCCTCGGGCACCGGGGAGCTGTTTTTT.

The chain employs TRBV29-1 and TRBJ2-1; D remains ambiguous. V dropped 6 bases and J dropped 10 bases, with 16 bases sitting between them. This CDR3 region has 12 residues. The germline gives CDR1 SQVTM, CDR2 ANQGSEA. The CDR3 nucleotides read TGCAGCGTCCCCCGGGTTCCCGGGGAGCAGTTCTTC. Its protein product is CSVPRVPGEQFF.

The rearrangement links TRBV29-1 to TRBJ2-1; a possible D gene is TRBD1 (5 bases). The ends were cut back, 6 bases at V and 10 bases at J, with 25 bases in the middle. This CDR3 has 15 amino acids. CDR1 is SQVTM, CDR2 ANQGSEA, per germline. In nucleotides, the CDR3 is TGCAGCGTGAACATATTGGGGCCCCCAACCCTAGAGCAGTTCTTC. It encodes CSVNILGPPTLEQFF.

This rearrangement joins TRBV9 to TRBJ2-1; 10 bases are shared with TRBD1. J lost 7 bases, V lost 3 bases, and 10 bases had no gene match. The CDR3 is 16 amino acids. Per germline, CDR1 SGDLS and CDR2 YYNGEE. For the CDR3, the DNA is TGTGCCAGCAGCGGGCATGGACAGGGGGGGAGGAATGAGCAGTTCTTC. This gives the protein CASSGHGQGGRNEQFF.

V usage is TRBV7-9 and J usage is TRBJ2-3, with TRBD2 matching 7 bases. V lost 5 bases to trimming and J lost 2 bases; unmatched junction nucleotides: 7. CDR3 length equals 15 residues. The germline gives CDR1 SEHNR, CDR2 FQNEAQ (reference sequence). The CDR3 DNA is TGTGCCAGCAGCCCCAGAGCGGGGCTCACAGATACGCAGTATTTT. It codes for CASSPRAGLTDTQYF.

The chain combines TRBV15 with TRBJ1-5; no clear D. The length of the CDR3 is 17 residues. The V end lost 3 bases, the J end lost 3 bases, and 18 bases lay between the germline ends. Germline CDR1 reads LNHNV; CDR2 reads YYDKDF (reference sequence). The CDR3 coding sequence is TGTGCCACCAGCAGTACCTTTTCGGGGATTTACAATCAGCCCCAGCATTTT. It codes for CATSSTFSGIYNQPQHF.

CDR3 amino acids: CASGSIRNTEAFF. CDR3 nucleotide sequence: TGTGCCAGCGGGAGTATCAGGAACACTGAAGCTTTCTTT. This sequence joins TRBV27 and TRBJ1-1; no definite D call. V was clipped by 8 bases and J by 1 base, with 11 bases between them. The CDR3 sequence is 13 residues long. Per germline, CDR1 MNHEY and CDR2 SMNVEV (reference sequence).

CDR3 sequence (DNA): TGTGCCAGCAGTCAAGGGGGTATAAATGAGCAGTTCTTC. Its translation: CASSQGGINEQFF. The chain employs TRBV28 and TRBJ2-1; tentative D call: TRBD1 (6 bases). Germline values: CDR1 MDHEN, CDR2 SYDVKM. This CDR3 comprises 13 residues. Trimming took 5 bases from V and 7 from J, leaving 12 bases between them.

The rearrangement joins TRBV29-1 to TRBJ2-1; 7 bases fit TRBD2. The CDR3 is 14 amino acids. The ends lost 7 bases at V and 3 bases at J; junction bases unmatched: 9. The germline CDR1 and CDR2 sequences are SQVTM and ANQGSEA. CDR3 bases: TGCAGCGCCGGTCGCCTAGCGGACTACAATGAGCAGTTCTTC. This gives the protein CSAGRLADYNEQFF.

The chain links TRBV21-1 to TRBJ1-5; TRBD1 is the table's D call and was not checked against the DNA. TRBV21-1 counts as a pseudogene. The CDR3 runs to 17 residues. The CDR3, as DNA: TGTGCCAGCAGCAAATTAGGAACAGGGGGCGCCGATCAGCCCCAGCATTTT. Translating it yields CASSKLGTGGADQPQHF.

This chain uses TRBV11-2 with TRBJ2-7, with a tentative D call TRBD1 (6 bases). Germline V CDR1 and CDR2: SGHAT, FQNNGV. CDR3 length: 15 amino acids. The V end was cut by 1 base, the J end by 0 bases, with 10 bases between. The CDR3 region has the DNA TGTGCCAGCAGCTTAGTTCGACAGGTCTCCTACGAGCAGTACTTC. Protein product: CASSLVRQVSYEQYF.

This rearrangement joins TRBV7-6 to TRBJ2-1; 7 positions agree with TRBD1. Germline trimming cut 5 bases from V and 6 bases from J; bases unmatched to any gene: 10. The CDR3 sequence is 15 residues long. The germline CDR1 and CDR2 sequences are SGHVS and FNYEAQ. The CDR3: CASSHETRTGNEQFF. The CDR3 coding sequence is TGTGCCAGCAGCCATGAAACCCGGACAGGCAATGAGCAGTTCTTC.

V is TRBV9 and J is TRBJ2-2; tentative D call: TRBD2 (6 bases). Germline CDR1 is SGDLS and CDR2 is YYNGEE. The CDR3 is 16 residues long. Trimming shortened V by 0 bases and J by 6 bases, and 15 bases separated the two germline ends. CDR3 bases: TGTGCCAGCAGCGTAGATGGGAGGAGGGAGGCCGGGGAGCTGTTTTTT. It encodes CASSVDGRREAGELFF.